This T cell receptor (beta chain) was identified during a study of shared clonotypes between healthy human individuals. This clone has only a few counts. Assay runs were performed at deep level. Genomic DNA from each subset was divided evenly over several immunoSEQ plates. Libraries were prepared by immunoSEQ multiplex PCR; TCRdb keeps only in-frame clonotypes and omits some of them. The sample contains 450,000 to 500,000 clones, around 79% of which appear only once. Genomic DNA for unsorted samples was obtained from about 90 million PBMCs. Source material: PBMCs. The clonotype comes from a woman between 40 and 50 years old in good health. Some clones in this sample may be carry-over from other donors' samples.

CDR3 in amino acids: CASSGRYTEAFF. In DNA form, the CDR3 reads TGTGCCAGCAGCGGACGCTACACTGAAGCTTTCTTT. The chain combines TRBV9 with TRBJ1-1; D uncertain. CDR1 is SGDLS, CDR2 YYNGEE, per germline. The CDR3 extends over 12 amino acids. Trimming stripped 3 bases from V and 3 bases from J, with 6 bases between.